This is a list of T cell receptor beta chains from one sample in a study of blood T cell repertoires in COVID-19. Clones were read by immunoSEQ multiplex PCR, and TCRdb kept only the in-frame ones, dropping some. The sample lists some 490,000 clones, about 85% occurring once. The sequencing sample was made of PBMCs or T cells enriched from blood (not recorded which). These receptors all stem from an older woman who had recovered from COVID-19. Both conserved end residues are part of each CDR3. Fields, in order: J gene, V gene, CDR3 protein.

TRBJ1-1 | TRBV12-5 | CASGVGELNTEAFF
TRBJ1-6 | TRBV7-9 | CASSLGEIYNSPLHF
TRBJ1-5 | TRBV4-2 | CASSQGGGGTGNQPQHF
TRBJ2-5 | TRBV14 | CASSRTGGLQETQYF
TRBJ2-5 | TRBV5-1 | CASSLGGTEETQYF
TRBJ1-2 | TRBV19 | CASSITPGQGAYGYTF
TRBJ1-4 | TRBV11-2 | CASSQGQAIATNEKLFF
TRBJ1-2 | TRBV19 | CASSNRDRDSGYTF
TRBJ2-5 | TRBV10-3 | CAISSRQASGETQYF
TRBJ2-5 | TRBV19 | CASSIGRGGGQETQYF
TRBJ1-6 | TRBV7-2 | CASSLKGQGTYNSPLHF
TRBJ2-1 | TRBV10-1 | CASSERGGSSYNEQFF
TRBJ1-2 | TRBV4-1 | CASSRLEGQGYTF
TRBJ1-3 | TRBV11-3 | CASSSIPGPRLSGNTIYF
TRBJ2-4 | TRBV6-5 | CASNSPRGIQYF
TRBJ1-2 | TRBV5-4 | CASTQDRVVGGYTF
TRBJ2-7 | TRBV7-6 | CASSPVGGQAYEQYF
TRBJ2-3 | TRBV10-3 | CAISDQGARTDTQYF
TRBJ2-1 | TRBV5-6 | CASSLAGWGGSNEQFF
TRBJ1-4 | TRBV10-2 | CASSEWGGAREKLFF
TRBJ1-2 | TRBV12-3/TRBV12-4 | CASSLRSPGGYTF
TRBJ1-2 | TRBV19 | CASSIDPTTENYGYTF
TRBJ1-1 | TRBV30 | CAWTRGGYTEAFF
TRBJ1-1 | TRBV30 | CAWKTTGFGVTTEAFF
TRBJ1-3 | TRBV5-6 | CASSRLDSGNTIYF
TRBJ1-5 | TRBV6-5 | CATTSGGGLQPQHF
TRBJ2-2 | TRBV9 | CASSPRTVNTGELFF
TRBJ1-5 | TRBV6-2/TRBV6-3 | CASSRQATGNQPQHF
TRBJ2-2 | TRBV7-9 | CASTPLGGTGNTGELFF
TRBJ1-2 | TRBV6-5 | CASRLPIGQNYGYTF
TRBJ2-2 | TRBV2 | CASSERTGGSTGELFF
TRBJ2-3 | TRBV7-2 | CASSLALTSGGRGGTQYF
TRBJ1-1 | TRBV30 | CAWTAASYTEAFF
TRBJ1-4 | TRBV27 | CASRLDRGLANEKLFF
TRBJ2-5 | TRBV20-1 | CSAGQQETQYF
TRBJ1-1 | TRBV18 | CASSPGLNTEAFF
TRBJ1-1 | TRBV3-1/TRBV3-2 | CASSRAIMNTEAFF
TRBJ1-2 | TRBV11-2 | CASSSRYPGTGNGYTF
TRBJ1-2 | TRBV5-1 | CASSLGDRGFGYTF
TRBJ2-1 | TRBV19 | CASSPRGDEQFF
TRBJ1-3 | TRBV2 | CASTTRQPGSGNTIYF